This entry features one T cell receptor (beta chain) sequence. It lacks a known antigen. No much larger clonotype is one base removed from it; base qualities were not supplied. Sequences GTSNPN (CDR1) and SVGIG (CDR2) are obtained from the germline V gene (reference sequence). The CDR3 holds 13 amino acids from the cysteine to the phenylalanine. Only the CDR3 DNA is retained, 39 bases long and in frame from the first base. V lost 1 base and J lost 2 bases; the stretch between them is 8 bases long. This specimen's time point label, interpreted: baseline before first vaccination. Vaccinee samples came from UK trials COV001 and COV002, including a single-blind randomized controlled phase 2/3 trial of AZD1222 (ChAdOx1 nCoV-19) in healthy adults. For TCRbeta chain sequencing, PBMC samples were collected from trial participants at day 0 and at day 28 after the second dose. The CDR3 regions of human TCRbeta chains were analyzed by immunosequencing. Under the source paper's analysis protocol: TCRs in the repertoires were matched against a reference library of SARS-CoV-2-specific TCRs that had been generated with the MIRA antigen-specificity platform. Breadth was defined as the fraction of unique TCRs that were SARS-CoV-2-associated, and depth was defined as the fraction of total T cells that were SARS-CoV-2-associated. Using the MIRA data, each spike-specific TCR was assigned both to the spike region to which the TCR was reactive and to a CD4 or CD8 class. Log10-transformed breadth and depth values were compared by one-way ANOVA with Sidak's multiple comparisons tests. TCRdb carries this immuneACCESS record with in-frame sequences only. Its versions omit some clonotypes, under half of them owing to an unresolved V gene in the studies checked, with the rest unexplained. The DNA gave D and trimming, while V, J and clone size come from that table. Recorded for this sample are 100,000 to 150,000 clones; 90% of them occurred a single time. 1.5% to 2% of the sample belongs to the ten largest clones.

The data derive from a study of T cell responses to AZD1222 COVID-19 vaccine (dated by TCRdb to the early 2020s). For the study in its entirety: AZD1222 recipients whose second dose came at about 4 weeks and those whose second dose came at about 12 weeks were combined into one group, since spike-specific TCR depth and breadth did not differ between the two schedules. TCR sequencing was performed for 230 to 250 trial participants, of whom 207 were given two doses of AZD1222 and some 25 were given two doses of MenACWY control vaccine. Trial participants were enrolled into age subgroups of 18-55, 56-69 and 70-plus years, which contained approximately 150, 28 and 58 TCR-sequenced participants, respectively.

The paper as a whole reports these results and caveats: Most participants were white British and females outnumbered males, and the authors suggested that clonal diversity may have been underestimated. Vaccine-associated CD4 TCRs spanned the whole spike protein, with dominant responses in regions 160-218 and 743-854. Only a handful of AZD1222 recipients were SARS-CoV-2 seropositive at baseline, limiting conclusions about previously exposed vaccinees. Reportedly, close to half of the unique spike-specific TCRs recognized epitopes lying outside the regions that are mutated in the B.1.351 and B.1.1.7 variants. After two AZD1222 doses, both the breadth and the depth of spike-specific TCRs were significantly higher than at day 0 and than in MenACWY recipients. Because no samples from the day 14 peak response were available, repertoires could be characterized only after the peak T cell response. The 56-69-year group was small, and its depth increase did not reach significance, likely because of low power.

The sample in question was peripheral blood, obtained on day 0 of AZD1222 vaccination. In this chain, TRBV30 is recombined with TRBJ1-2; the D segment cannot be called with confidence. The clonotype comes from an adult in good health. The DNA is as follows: TGTGCCTGGAGTGAACGACTGAACTATGGCTACACCTTC. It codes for CAWSERLNYGYTF.